The clone carrying this T cell receptor (beta chain) was seen many times. Its antigen is still unknown. These data come from a study of T-cell reconstitution after alpha-beta-depleted transplantation in children. Overall study results and limits: By about two months after transplant, alpha-beta T cells reportedly arose from several hundred graft clones that had expanded. At the one-year point after transplant, T-cell counts and TCRbeta diversity were found to come mostly from T cells that had been newly produced. Some patients' high day-60 TCRbeta diversity was traced to surviving recipient T cells and thymic progenitors.

This sample's TCRbeta library carried unique molecular identifier barcodes. MiXCR, run by TCRdb on the PCR reads, gives a single entry per CDR3 protein. The sample has almost 600,000 distinct CDR3 sequences; 25% to 30% are singletons. V lost 6 bases, J lost 1 base, and 8 bases lay in between. The germline CDR1 and CDR2 sequences are LGHDT and YNNKEL (reference sequence). This CDR3 is built from 13 residues. This sequence originates from a boy under two years old with Wiskott-Aldrich syndrome, due to receive a stem cell transplant. The sequencing here drew on PBMCs, taken before TCRalphabeta/CD19-depleted stem cell transplant. This chain connects TRBV3-1 to TRBJ2-3, with D perhaps TRBD2 (6 bases). Here the CDR3 reads CASSRRGTDTQYF. CDR3 sequence (DNA): TGTGCCAGCAGTAGGAGGGGCACAGATACGCAGTATTTT.